This T cell receptor (beta chain) was retrieved from a study of cytotoxic CD8 clonotypes in ibrutinib-treated CLL. Points from the study as a whole: There were few public clonotypes, and on treatment they contracted or stayed stable. Patients had baseline clonality above age-matched healthy donors, and this clonality moved with circulating CD8+ T-cell counts. Higher clonality was seen at ibrutinib response and a return toward baseline at progression.

Cryopreserved PBMCs yielded about 2.1 micrograms of genomic DNA for TCR beta libraries. In this sample, this clone turned up a few times. What it recognizes is unknown. The protocol was immunoSEQ multiplex PCR, while the TCRdb copy is restricted to in-frame clones and leaves out a portion. The table has some 200,000 clones, about 72% seen once. Trimming took 4 bases from V and 0 from J, leaving 15 bases between them. The germline V gene has CDR1 KGHSH and CDR2 LQKENI. This CDR3 is built from 16 residues. The clonotype originates from a human donor with chronic lymphocytic leukemia. This chain connects TRBV18 to TRBJ1-1; D gene uncertain. Material: PBMCs, obtained after 24 months of ibrutinib treatment. The CDR3 region is CASSQRQTDMNTEAFF. The CDR3 coding sequence is TGTGCCAGCTCACAGAGGCAGACCGACATGAACACTGAAGCTTTCTTT.